The 32 T cell receptor beta chains below all came from one sample that was sequenced in a study of brain T cells in children with intractable seizures. Time point noted: blood from clinic visit 5 months post-surgery; TSC patient then seizure free. Some clones are missing from TCRdb's copy, which holds only in-frame ones; the method was immunoSEQ multiplex PCR. The data show 340,000 or so clones, over 90% seen once. The specimen comprised peripheral blood, sampled approximately 5 months after surgery. Source of these receptors: a boy under two years old with tuberous sclerosis and intractable seizures.

The rearrangement links TRBV24-1 to TRBJ2-7; D not certain. The CDR3 consists of 14 residues. CDR1 is KGHDR, CDR2 SFDVKD, per germline. V lost 5 bases and J lost 1, with 11 bases in between. This CDR3 is CATSALDTSYEQYF. DNA of the CDR3: TGTGCCACCAGTGCGTTGGATACTTCCTACGAGCAGTACTTC.

The J gene is TRBJ1-6, the V gene TRBV19; TRBD1 might be the D (5 bases). CDR3 length: 15 residues. Germline V lookup: CDR1 LNHDA, CDR2 SQIVND (reference sequence). With 5 bases removed from V and 4 bases from J, the gap between germline ends came to 12 bases. The CDR3 loop reads CASSWARQYNSPLHF. The CDR3 bases are TGTGCCAGTAGTTGGGCGAGACAGTATAATTCACCCCTCCACTTT.

The V and J genes are TRBV7-6 and TRBJ1-1; TRBD1 matches at 8 bases. Trimming cost V 5 bases and J 5 bases; bases outside gene matches: 10. Per germline, CDR1 SGHVS and CDR2 FNYEAQ. The CDR3 covers 15 residues. The CDR3 loop reads CASSLQGAKGTEAFF. The CDR3 nucleotides are TGTGCCAGCAGCCTTCAGGGGGCGAAGGGTACTGAAGCTTTCTTT.

This chain uses TRBV6-5 with TRBJ1-5; no clear D gene. Germline V lookup: CDR1 MNHEY, CDR2 SVGAGI. V lost 6 bases and J lost 5, with 5 bases in between. The CDR3 contains 11 residues. CDR3 sequence: CASRKDQPQHF. The CDR3 nucleotides read TGTGCCAGCAGAAAGGATCAGCCCCAGCATTTT.

This chain connects TRBV7-6 to TRBJ2-2; D uncertain. The CDR3 loop spans 14 amino acids. Germline assignment: CDR1 SGHVS and CDR2 FNYEAQ. The ends were cut back, 5 bases at V and 6 bases at J, with 13 bases in the middle. CDR3 amino acids: CASSPTVGPGELFF. CDR3 nucleotide sequence: TGTGCCAGCAGCCCAACCGTGGGTCCCGGGGAGCTGTTTTTT.

The chain has TRBV7-4 and TRBJ2-5; possible D gene TRBD2, 6 bases. This CDR3 comprises 18 residues. CDR1 is SGHVT, CDR2 SQSDAQ, per germline. V was pared by 11 bases and J by 5 bases, with 33 bases between. CDR3 bases: TGTGCCGGGAACTTACGTGATCCTTGTATGACGGGGGAGGAGACCCAGTACTTC. This translates into CAGNLRDPCMTGEETQYF.

This clone is a singleton in its sample. V is TRBV25-1 and J is TRBJ2-7; the D gene is possibly TRBD1 (5 bases). Germline V gene lookup returns CDR1 MGHDK and CDR2 SYGVNS. The CDR3 loop spans 14 amino acids. V shed 1 base and J shed 6 bases, with 13 bases lying between them. DNA of the CDR3: TGTGCCAGCAGTGAATCATTTACAGGTTCCGAGCAGTACTTC. Translating it yields CASSESFTGSEQYF.

The V call is TRBV5-1, the J call TRBJ2-3; 7 positions agree with TRBD1. The CDR3 totals 15 residues. V shed 1 base, J shed 5 bases, and the junction held 7 bases outside the gene matches. Germline CDR1 and CDR2: SGHRS and YFSETQ. As DNA, the CDR3 is TGCGCCAGCAGCTTGAAACAGGGGTTGCGAGATACGCAGTATTTT. The encoded protein is CASSLKQGLRDTQYF.

The CDR3 region has the DNA TGTGCCAGCAGCGTAGCTGGCGGGGGAGATACGCAGTATTTT. It encodes CASSVAGGGDTQYF. The chain uses TRBV9 and TRBJ2-3; 7 nucleotides agree with TRBD2. V was pared by 0 bases and J by 5 bases, with 3 bases of the junction left unmatched. The CDR3 spans 14 residues. Germline CDR1 is SGDLS and CDR2 is YYNGEE. Full variable domain (remainder filled in from reference TRBV9 and TRBJ2-3): DSGVTQTPKHLITATGQRVTLRCSPRSGDLSVYWYQQSLDQGLQFLIQYYNGEERAKGNILERFSAQQFPDLHSELNLSSLELGDSALYFCASSVAGGGDTQYFGPGTRLTVL.

The gene calls are TRBV30 and TRBJ1-2; 7 bases are a match to TRBD1. The CDR3 spans 20 residues. V shed 0 bases, J shed 2 bases, and the junction held 21 bases outside the gene matches. Germline CDR1 GTSNPN, CDR2 SVGIG (reference sequence). CDR3 protein: CAWSVFYYGRGPSSNYGYTF. For the CDR3, the DNA is TGTGCCTGGAGTGTATTTTACTACGGAAGGGGGCCCTCATCAAACTATGGCTACACCTTC.

This chain links TRBV19 with TRBJ1-5; 8 bases are shared with TRBD1. After removal of 3 bases from V and 5 bases from J, the junction contained 6 bases not matched to a gene. The CDR3 has 15 residues. CDR1 is LNHDA, CDR2 SQIVND, per germline (reference sequence). The CDR3 protein is CASSIRQGSDQPQHF. In DNA, the CDR3 is TGTGCCAGTAGTATCCGACAGGGGTCGGATCAGCCCCAGCATTTT.

V usage is TRBV5-1 and J usage is TRBJ2-2; 10 nucleotides line up with TRBD2. The J segment lost 3 bases and the V segment lost 5 bases, leaving 7 bases of the junction unmatched. Germline V gene sequence: CDR1 SGHRS, CDR2 YFSETQ. CDR3 length: 16 residues. The CDR3: CASRSGRGPDTGELFF. CDR3 in DNA: TGCGCCAGCAGAAGCGGGAGGGGGCCGGACACCGGGGAGCTGTTTTTT. Full variable domain (remainder filled in from reference TRBV5-1 and TRBJ2-2): KAGVTQTPRYLIKTRGQQVTLSCSPISGHRSVSWYQQTPGQGLQFLFEYFSETQRNKGNFPGRFSGRQFSNSRSEMNVSTLELGDSALYLCASRSGRGPDTGELFFGEGSRLTVL.

The chain recombines TRBV4-2 with TRBJ1-5; D call uncertain. Trimming stripped 4 bases from V and 0 bases from J, with 10 bases between. Germline lookup yields CDR1 LGHNA and CDR2 YNFKEQ. The CDR3 runs to 15 residues. CDR3: CASSPSTDSNQPQHF. The CDR3 nucleotides are TGTGCCAGCAGCCCCAGTACCGATAGCAATCAGCCCCAGCATTTT.

The chain links TRBV7-9 to TRBJ2-5; D possibly matches TRBD1 or TRBD2 (5 bases each). Trimming took 5 bases from V and 1 from J, leaving 17 bases between them. CDR3 size: 16 residues. Germline V gene sequence: CDR1 SEHNR, CDR2 FQNEAQ (reference sequence). The CDR3 DNA follows: TGTGCCAGCAGCCTCGTGGGGGATTTCCGCCAAGAGACCCAGTACTTC. Translated, it gives CASSLVGDFRQETQYF.

The rearrangement uses TRBV10-3 and TRBJ1-1; D is perhaps TRBD1 (6 bases). The V gene lost 4 bases and the J gene lost 3 bases, with 15 bases spanning the gap. The CDR3 consists of 15 residues. Germline CDR1 ENHRY, CDR2 SYGVKD. CDR3 residues: CAISGGRGGDTEAFF. In nucleotides, the CDR3 is TGTGCCATCAGTGGGGGCAGGGGAGGGGACACTGAAGCTTTCTTT.

The rearrangement links TRBV2 to TRBJ2-3; TRBD2 matches at 9 bases. The CDR3 loop spans 16 amino acids. J lost 2 bases, V lost 5 bases, and 8 bases had no gene match. From germline, CDR1 is SNHLY and CDR2 FYNNEI. The CDR3 nucleotides are TGTGCCAGCAGTCCGGGACTAGCAAGAAACACAGATACGCAGTATTTT. As protein: CASSPGLARNTDTQYF.

The V and J genes are TRBV11-2 and TRBJ2-3; the match to TRBD1 covers 9 bases. Trimming at V came to 6 bases and at J to 5 bases, leaving 3 bases not matched to a gene. This CDR3 comprises 13 residues. Germline assignment: CDR1 SGHAT and CDR2 FQNNGV. DNA for the CDR3: TGTGCCAGCAGAGACAGGGGGGTAGATACGCAGTATTTT. Its translation is CASRDRGVDTQYF.

The rearrangement uses TRBV24-1 and TRBJ1-4, with no clear D. In germline, CDR1 is KGHDR, CDR2 SFDVKD. This CDR3 is built from 16 residues. V lost 5 bases and J lost 4, with 16 bases in between. In DNA, the CDR3 is TGTGCCACCAGTGCCCCGGGCGGGCTATTTAATGAAAAACTGTTTTTT. Encoded protein: CATSAPGGLFNEKLFF.

The chain employs TRBV4-1 and TRBJ2-6; no definite D call. The CDR3 loop spans 17 amino acids. The V gene lost 0 bases and the J gene lost 0 bases, with 9 bases spanning the gap. Germline V lookup: CDR1 MGHRA, CDR2 YSYEKL. The CDR3 sequence is CASSQDLSGSGANVLTF. For the CDR3, the DNA is TGCGCCAGCAGCCAAGATCTGTCGGGCTCTGGGGCCAACGTCCTGACTTTC.

The gene calls are TRBV11-2 and TRBJ2-1, with D tentatively TRBD1 or TRBD2 (5 bases each). Germline CDR1 reads SGHAT; CDR2 reads FQNNGV. The ends were cut back, 5 bases at V and 4 bases at J, with 15 bases in the middle. CDR3 length equals 15 residues. The CDR3 DNA reads TGTGCCAGCAGCCCGCCGGGGCCAACATACAATGAGCAGTTCTTC. As protein: CASSPPGPTYNEQFF.

For the CDR3, the DNA is TGCAGCGCTACAGGGGGGGACTATGGCTACACCTTC. This codes for CSATGGDYGYTF. The chain is built from TRBV29-1 and TRBJ1-2; 8 bases map to TRBD1. CDR3 length equals 12 residues. Germline CDR1 SQVTM, CDR2 ANQGSEA. V lost 7 bases to trimming and J lost 3 bases; unmatched junction nucleotides: 4.

V is TRBV7-2 and J is TRBJ2-1; TRBD1 might be the D (5 bases). V gave up 1 base and J gave up 9 bases, with 13 bases separating them. The germline gives CDR1 SGHTA, CDR2 FQGNSA. The CDR3 is 14 amino acids. This CDR3 is CASSLEAGLIEQFF. DNA for the CDR3: TGTGCCAGCAGCTTAGAGGCAGGGTTAATTGAGCAGTTCTTC.

With respect to this clone: The sample carries other DNA sequences with the same CDR3. The rearrangement joins TRBV6-5 to TRBJ2-1; 9 bases line up with TRBD2. CDR1 is MNHEY, CDR2 SVGAGI, per germline. V was pared by 0 bases and J by 4 bases, with 1 base of the junction left unmatched. CDR3 length equals 15 residues. For the CDR3, the DNA is TGTGCCAGCAGTTACTCCCTAGCGGGGTACAATGAGCAGTTCTTC. It specifies CASSYSLAGYNEQFF.

This clone was recorded once. V gene TRBV12-3 or TRBV12-4 combines with J gene TRBJ1-2, with D uncertain. The CDR3 runs 12 residues. Trimming removed 2 bases at V and 10 bases at J, with 11 bases between. DNA for the CDR3: TGTGCCAGCAGTTTACAAGGCTCCGACTACACCTTC. It is translated as CASSLQGSDYTF.

The CDR3 bases are TGCGCCAGCAGCCAGGCCAGGGGGTGGGGCCAGAACACTGAAGCTTTCTTT. Translation: CASSQARGWGQNTEAFF. V usage is TRBV4-1 and J usage is TRBJ1-1; 7 bases match TRBD1. Losses at the gene ends were 3 bases for V and 1 base for J; bases not matched to a gene: 11. Per the germline V gene, CDR1 is MGHRA and CDR2 is YSYEKL. The CDR3 is made up of 17 amino acids.

The J gene is TRBJ2-2, the V gene TRBV7-9, with a weak D call TRBD2 (5 bases). The CDR3 is 17 amino acids. Germline V gene data show CDR1 as SEHNR and CDR2 as FQNEAQ (reference sequence). V was cut by 5 bases and J by 3 bases, with 19 bases left in between. CDR3 DNA: TGTGCCAGCAGCCATGTGGGGTTTAGCGAGTACACCGGGGAGCTGTTTTTT. This encodes CASSHVGFSEYTGELFF.

The DNA of the CDR3 is TGCAGCGTTGAAGAGGACGAAGAGACCCAGTACTTC. This sequence encodes CSVEEDEETQYF. V and J are TRBV29-1 and TRBJ2-5; D remains ambiguous. The CDR3 spans 12 residues. Trimming stripped 0 bases from V and 3 bases from J, with 5 bases between. Germline V gene lookup returns CDR1 SQVTM and CDR2 ANQGSEA.

This clone was seen a single time. The rearrangement joins TRBV29-1 to TRBJ2-6; D call uncertain. Trimming took 3 bases from V and 4 from J, leaving 10 bases between them. The CDR3 consists of 14 residues. The germline V gene encodes CDR1 SQVTM and CDR2 ANQGSEA. DNA for the CDR3: TGCAGCGTTGACGTCTACTCGGGGGCCAACGTCCTGACTTTC. The encoded protein is CSVDVYSGANVLTF.

The table lists this clone with a few counts. The sample has other DNA sequences that encode this CDR3 too. V and J are TRBV6-5 and TRBJ1-2, with unresolved D. With 0 bases removed from V and 6 bases from J, the gap between germline ends came to 5 bases. Germline V gives CDR1 MNHEY, CDR2 SVGAGI. This CDR3 has 12 amino acids. The CDR3 nucleotides read TGTGCCAGCAGTTACTCCGGTAATGGCTACACCTTC. This translates into CASSYSGNGYTF.

The chain carries TRBV3-1 (or the pseudogene TRBV3-2) and TRBJ1-4, with 7 nucleotides matching TRBD1. CDR1 is LGHDT, CDR2 YNNKEL, per germline (reference sequence). V was clipped by 1 base and J by 7 bases; unmatched bases: 3. CDR3 length equals 14 residues. The CDR3 nucleotides are TGTGCCAGCAGCCAAGGGCAGGGGGGTGAAAAACTGTTTTTT. Translated: CASSQGQGGEKLFF.

The gene calls are TRBV15 and TRBJ2-6; possibly TRBD1 for D (5 bases). This CDR3 is 15 amino acids long. Between the trimmed V and J ends, which lost 4 bases and 3 bases, there was a span of 10 bases. The germline V gene has CDR1 LNHNV and CDR2 YYDKDF (reference sequence). This CDR3 reads CATSTQGSGANVLTF. DNA for the CDR3: TGTGCCACCAGCACTCAGGGTAGTGGGGCCAACGTCCTGACTTTC.

This rearrangement joins TRBV4-1 to TRBJ1-1; D gene ambiguous. This CDR3 has 14 amino acids. V dropped 1 base and J dropped 9 bases, with 15 bases sitting between them. Germline CDR1 is MGHRA and CDR2 is YSYEKL. DNA of the CDR3: TGCGCCAGCAGCCAAGGGGCGATCAGCGTACAAGCTTTCTTT. Its protein product is CASSQGAISVQAFF.